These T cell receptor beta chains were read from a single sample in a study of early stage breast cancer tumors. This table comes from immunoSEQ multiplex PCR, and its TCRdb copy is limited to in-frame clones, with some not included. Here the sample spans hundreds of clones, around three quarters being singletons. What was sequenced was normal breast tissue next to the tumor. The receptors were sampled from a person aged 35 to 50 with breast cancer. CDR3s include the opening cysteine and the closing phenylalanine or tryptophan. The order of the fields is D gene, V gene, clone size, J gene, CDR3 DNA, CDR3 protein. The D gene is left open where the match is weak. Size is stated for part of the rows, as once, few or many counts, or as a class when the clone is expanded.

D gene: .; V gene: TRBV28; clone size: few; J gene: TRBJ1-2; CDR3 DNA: TGTGCCAGCAGTTCCCAGGTTCGGAGGGACCGCTATGGCTACACCTTC; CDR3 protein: CASSSQVRRDRYGYTF
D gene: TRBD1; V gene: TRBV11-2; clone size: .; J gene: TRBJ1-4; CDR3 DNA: TGTGCCAGCCGGACAGGGGAGTGGGGGACTAATGAAAAACTGTTTTTT; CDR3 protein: CASRTGEWGTNEKLFF
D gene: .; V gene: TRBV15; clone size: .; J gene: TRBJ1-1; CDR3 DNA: TGTGCCACCAGCAGCCGGGACTCTGAAGCTTTCTTT; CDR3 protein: CATSSRDSEAFF
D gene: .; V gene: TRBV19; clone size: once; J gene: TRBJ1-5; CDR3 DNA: TGTGCCAGTAGTACCCCTATCGGGGGGGGCCATCAGCCCCAGCATTTT; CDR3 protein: CASSTPIGGGHQPQHF
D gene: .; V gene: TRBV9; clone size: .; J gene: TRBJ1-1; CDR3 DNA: TGTGCCAGCAGCGTGAACAGGGAGGGGGACACTGAAGCTTTCTTT; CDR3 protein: CASSVNREGDTEAFF
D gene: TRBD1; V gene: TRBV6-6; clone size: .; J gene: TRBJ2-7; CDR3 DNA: TGTGCCAGCAGTTACGAGACAGGGGCCTACGAGCAGTACTTC; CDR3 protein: CASSYETGAYEQYF
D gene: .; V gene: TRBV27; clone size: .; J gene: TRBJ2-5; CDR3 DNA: TGTGCCAGCAGTTCCAGACAAGAGACCCAGTACTTC; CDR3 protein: CASSSRQETQYF
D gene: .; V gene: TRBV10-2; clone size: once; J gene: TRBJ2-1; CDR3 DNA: TGCGCCATCCGGGACCCCTCCTACAATGAGCAGTTCTTC; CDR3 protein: CAIRDPSYNEQFF
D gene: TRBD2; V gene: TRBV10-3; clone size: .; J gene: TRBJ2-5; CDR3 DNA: TGTGCCATCAGTGACGCGGGAGACGGGAAGACCCAGTACTTC; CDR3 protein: CAISDAGDGKTQYF
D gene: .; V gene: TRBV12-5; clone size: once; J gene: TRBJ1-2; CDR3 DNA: TGTGCTAGTGGTGGAGCTGTGCAGGGAAAGACCTATGGCTACACCTTC; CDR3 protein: CASGGAVQGKTYGYTF
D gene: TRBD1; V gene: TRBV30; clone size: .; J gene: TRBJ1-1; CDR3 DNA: TGTGCCTGGAGATGGGGACAGGGGACTGAAGCTTTCTTT; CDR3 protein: CAWRWGQGTEAFF